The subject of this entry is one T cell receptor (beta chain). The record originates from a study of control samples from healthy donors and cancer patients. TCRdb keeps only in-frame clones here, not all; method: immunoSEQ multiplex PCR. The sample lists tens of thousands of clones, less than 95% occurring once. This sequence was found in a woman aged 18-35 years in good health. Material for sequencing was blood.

The CDR3 DNA reads TGTGCCAGCAGCCCTGTTTGGGGACAGGGGGCCACCGGGGAGCTGTTTTTT. Translating it yields CASSPVWGQGATGELFF. The genes are TRBV7-9 and TRBJ2-2, with 12 bases lining up with TRBD1. The length of the CDR3 is 17 residues. Germline lookup yields CDR1 SEHNR and CDR2 FQNEAQ (reference sequence). Trimming at V came to 5 bases and at J to 4 bases, leaving 8 bases not matched to a gene.